This entry lists 4 T cell receptor beta chains sequenced from one sample in a study of T-cell memory formation after mild COVID-19. Using its own MiXCR run on the 5' RACE reads, TCRdb lists one record per CDR3 protein. The sample lists roughly 600,000 distinct CDR3 sequences, approximately 18% occurring once. Sequencing was carried out using PBMCs or a T cell subset sorted from them (not recorded which). The receptors come from an adult woman who had mild COVID-19 (a few samples of this study predate the infection). Cell type and time point are not known.

Only one count was recorded for this clonotype. The chain couples TRBV19 to TRBJ1-2, with 11 bases aligning to TRBD1. V shed 7 bases, J shed 6 bases, and the junction held 4 bases outside the gene matches. The germline V gene encodes CDR1 LNHDA and CDR2 SQIVND (reference sequence). CDR3 length equals 13 residues. CDR3 protein: CASIADRGHGYTF. The CDR3 nucleotides read TGTGCCAGTATTGCGGACAGGGGGCATGGCTACACCTTC.

This chain joins TRBV2 and TRBJ2-1; D is unclear. V was pared by 8 bases and J by 5 bases, with 13 bases between. Germline loops: CDR1 SNHLY, CDR2 FYNNEI. The CDR3 covers 13 residues. The CDR3 DNA reads TGTGCCAGCGGCAGGATCAAAGACAATGAGCAGTTCTTC. Translating it yields CASGRIKDNEQFF. Filled out from reference TRBV2 and TRBJ2-1, the complete variable domain reads EPEVTQTPSHQVTQMGQEVILRCVPISNHLYFYWYRQILGQKVEFLVSFYNNEISEKSEIFDDQFSVERPDGSNFTLKIRSTKLEDSAMYFCASGRIKDNEQFFGPGTRLTVL.

The sample holds many counts of this clonotype. V gene TRBV20-1 combines with J gene TRBJ2-1; D is uncertain. V lost 0 bases and J 6 bases, leaving 6 bases between the germline ends. Germline CDR1 is DFQATT and CDR2 is SNEGSKA (reference sequence). The CDR3 is made up of 12 amino acids. For the CDR3, the DNA is TGCAGTGCTAGAGAGGACGGCAATGAGCAGTTCTTC. Encoded protein: CSAREDGNEQFF.

The chain employs TRBV13 and TRBJ2-3; the match to TRBD2 covers 12 bases. This CDR3 region has 20 residues. With V trimmed by 5 bases and J by 0 bases, 15 bases remained unmatched. Germline V gene lookup returns CDR1 PRHDT and CDR2 FYEKMQ (reference sequence). CDR3 amino acids: CASSGRLRLAGESSTDTQYF. The CDR3 nucleotides read TGTGCCAGCAGCGGGAGGTTGAGACTAGCGGGGGAATCTAGCACAGATACGCAGTATTTT.